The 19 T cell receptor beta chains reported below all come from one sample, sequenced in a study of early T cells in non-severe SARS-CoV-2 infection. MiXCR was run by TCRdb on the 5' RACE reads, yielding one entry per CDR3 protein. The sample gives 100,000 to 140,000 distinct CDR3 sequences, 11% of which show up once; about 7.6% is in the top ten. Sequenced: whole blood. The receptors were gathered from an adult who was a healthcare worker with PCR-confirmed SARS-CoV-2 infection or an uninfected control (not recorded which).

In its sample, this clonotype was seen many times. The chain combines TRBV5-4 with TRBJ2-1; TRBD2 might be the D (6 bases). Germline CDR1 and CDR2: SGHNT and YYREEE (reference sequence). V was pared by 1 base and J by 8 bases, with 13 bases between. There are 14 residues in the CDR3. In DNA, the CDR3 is TGTGCCAGCAGCTTGTATCGGGAGAGCGATGAGCAGTTCTTC. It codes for CASSLYRESDEQFF.

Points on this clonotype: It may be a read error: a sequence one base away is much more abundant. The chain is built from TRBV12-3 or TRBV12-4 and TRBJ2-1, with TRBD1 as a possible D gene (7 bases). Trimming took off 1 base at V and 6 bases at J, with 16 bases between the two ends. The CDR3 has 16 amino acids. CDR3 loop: CASSLDRGRGVNEQFF. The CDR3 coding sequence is TGTGCCAGCAGTTTAGACCGGGGCAGGGGGGTCAATGAGCAGTTCTTC.

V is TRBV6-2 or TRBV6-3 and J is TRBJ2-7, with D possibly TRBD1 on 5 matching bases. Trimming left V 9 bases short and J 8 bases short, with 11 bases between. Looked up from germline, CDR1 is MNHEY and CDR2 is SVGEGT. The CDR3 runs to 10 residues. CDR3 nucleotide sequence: TGTGCCAGGACCGACAGCCAGCAGTACTTC. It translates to CARTDSQQYF.

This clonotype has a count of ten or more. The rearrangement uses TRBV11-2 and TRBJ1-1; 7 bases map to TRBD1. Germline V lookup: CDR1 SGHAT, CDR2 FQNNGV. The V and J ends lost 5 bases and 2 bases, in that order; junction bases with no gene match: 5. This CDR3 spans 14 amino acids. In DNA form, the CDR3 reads TGTGCCAGCAGCGCAGACAGGGTTAACACTGAAGCTTTCTTT. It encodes CASSADRVNTEAFF.

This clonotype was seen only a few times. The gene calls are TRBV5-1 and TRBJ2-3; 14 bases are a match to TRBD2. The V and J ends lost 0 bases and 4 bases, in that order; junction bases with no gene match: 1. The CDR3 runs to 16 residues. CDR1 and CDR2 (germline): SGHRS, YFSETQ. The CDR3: CASSLEGLAGADTQYF. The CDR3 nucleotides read TGCGCCAGCAGCTTGGAGGGACTAGCGGGAGCAGATACGCAGTATTTT.

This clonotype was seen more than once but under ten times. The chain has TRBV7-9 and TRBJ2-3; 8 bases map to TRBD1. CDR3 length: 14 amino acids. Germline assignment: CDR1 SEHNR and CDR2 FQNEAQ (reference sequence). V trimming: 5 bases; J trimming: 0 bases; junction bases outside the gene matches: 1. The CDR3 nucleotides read TGTGCCAGCAGCGGACAGGGCAGCACAGATACGCAGTATTTT. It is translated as CASSGQGSTDTQYF.

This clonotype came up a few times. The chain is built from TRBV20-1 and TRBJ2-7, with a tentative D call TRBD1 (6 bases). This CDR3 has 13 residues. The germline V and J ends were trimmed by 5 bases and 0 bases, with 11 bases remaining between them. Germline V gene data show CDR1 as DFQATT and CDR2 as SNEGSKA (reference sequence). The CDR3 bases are TGCAGTGCTCGACAGGAGATCTCCTACGAGCAGTACTTC. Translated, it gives CSARQEISYEQYF.

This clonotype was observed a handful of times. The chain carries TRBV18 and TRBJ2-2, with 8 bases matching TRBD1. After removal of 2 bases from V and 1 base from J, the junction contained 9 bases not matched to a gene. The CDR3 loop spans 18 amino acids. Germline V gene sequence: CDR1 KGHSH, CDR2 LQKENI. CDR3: CASSPRTGTMGNTGELFF. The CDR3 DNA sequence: TGTGCCAGCTCACCAAGGACAGGGACGATGGGGAACACCGGGGAGCTGTTTTTT.

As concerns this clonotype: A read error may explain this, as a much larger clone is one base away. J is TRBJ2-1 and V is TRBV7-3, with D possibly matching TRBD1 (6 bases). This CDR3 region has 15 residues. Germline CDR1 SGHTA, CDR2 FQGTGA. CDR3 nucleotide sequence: TGTGTCAGCAGCCCCATGAAGGGGGATTACAATGAGCAGTTCTTC. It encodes CVSSPMKGDYNEQFF.

For the CDR3, the DNA is TGTGCCAGCAGCAGATTGGACAGTGAGTACTTC. It specifies CASSRLDSEYF. The chain uses TRBV25-1 and TRBJ2-7, with D maybe TRBD1 (6 bases). Germline CDR1 MGHDK, CDR2 SYGVNS. CDR3 length: 11 amino acids. V was cut by 6 bases and J by 11 bases, with 14 bases left in between.

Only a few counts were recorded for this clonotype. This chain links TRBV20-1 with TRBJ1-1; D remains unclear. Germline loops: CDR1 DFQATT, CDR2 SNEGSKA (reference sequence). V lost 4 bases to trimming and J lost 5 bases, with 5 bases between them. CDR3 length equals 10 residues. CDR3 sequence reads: CSAMGTEAFF. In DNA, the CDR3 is TGCAGTGCTATGGGGACTGAAGCTTTCTTT.

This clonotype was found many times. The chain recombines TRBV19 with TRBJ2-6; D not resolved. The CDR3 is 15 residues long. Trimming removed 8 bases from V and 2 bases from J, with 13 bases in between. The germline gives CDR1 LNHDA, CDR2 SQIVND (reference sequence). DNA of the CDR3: TGTGCCAGTTCGTTCTGCTGCGCTGGGGCCAACGTCCTGACTTTC. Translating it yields CASSFCCAGANVLTF.

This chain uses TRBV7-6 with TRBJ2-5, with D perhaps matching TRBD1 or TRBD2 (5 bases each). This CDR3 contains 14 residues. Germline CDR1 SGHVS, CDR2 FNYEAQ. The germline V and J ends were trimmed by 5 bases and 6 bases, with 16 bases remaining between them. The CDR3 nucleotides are TGTGCCAGCAGCGCCGGGACCGCGCCCAAGACCCAGTACTTC. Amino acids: CASSAGTAPKTQYF.

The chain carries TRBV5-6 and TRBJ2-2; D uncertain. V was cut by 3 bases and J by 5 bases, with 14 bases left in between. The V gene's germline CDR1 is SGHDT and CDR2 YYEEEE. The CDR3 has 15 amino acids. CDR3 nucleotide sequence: TGTGCCAGCAGCTATGGACGGCCCAGAACCGGGGAGCTGTTTTTT. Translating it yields CASSYGRPRTGELFF. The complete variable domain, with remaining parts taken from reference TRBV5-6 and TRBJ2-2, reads DAGVTQSPTHLIKTRGQQVTLRCSPKSGHDTVSWYQQALGQGPQFIFQYYEEEERQRGNFPDRFSGHQFPNYSSELNVNALLLGDSALYLCASSYGRPRTGELFFGEGSRLTVL.

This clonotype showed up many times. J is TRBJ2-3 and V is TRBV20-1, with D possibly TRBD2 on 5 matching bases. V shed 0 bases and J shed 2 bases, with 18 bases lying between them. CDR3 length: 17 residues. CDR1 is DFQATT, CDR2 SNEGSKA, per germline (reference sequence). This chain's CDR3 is CSARDPLPAGTTDTQYF. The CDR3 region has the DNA TGCAGTGCTAGAGACCCCCTCCCGGCGGGTACCACAGATACGCAGTATTTT.

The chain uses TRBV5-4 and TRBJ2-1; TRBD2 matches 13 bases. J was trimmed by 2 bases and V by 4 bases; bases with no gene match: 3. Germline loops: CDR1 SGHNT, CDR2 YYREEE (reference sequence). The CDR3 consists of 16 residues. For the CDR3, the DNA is TGTGCCAGCAGCCGCGGGACTAGCGGGGCCTACAATGAGCAGTTCTTC. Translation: CASSRGTSGAYNEQFF.

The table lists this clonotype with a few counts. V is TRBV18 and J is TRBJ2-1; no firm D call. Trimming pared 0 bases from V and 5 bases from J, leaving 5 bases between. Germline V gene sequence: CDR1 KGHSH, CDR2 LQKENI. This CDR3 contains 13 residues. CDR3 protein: CASSPPTDNEQFF. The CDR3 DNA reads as TGTGCCAGCTCACCACCGACTGACAATGAGCAGTTCTTC.

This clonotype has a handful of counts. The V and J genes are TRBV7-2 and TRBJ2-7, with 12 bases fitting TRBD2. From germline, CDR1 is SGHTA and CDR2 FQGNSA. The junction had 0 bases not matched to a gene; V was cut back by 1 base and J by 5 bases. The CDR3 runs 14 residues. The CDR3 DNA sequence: TGTGCCAGCAGCTTAGGACTAGCGGGAGACGAGCAGTACTTC. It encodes CASSLGLAGDEQYF.

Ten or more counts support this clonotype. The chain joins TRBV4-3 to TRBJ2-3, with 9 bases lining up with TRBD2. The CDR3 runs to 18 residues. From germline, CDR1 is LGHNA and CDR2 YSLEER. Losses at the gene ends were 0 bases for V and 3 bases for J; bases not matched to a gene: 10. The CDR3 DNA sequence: TGCGCCAGCAGCCAAGACCTTCCAGCGGGAGGCGCGACAGATACGCAGTATTTT. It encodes CASSQDLPAGGATDTQYF.